Listed below are T cell receptor beta chains from one sample, sequenced in a study of blood T cell repertoires in COVID-19. Clones were read by immunoSEQ multiplex PCR, and TCRdb kept only the in-frame ones, dropping some. This table holds hundreds of thousands of clones, around nine tenths found once. Sequencing input: PBMCs or T cells enriched from blood (not recorded which). These receptors were obtained from a woman between 18 and 29 years old with acute COVID-19. Both conserved end residues are part of each CDR3. Fields, in order: clone size, D gene, V gene, J gene, CDR3 DNA, CDR3 protein. The D gene is left open where the match is weak. Where a row states a size, it is once, few, many or the class of an expanded clone; other rows omit it.

NA	TRBD2	TRBV10-2	TRBJ2-2	TGCGCCAGCGTTGGACTAGCGAACACCGGGGAGCTGTTTTTT	CASVGLANTGELFF
NA	NA	TRBV19	TRBJ2-3	TGTGCCAGTAGCCTCCGGGGCGGGGTGACAGATACGCAGTATTTT	CASSLRGGVTDTQYF
NA	TRBD1	TRBV20-1	TRBJ1-2	TGCAGTGCTAGTGGACAGGGGACCCAATTTATCTATGGCTACACCTTC	CSASGQGTQFIYGYTF
NA	NA	TRBV7-9	TRBJ2-3	TGTGCCAGCAGCTTCGGCAGGGTGGGTACAGATACGCAGTATTTT	CASSFGRVGTDTQYF
few	TRBD1	TRBV7-9	TRBJ1-1	TGTGCCAGCAGCACCAGGGGGCGCGTTGAAGCTTTCTTT	CASSTRGRVEAFF
few	NA	TRBV3-1/TRBV3-2	TRBJ1-1	TGTGCCAGCAGCCAAACAGGGTGGGCTGAAGCTTTCTTT	CASSQTGWAEAFF
NA	TRBD1	TRBV10-3	TRBJ1-1	TGTGCCACAACGGGGGGACCAACCGGAGGACAGGGCAACACTGAAGCTTTCTTT	CATTGGPTGGQGNTEAFF
once	TRBD2	TRBV10-3	TRBJ2-3	TGTGCCATCAGTGAGTCGGCGGGAGATGCAGATACGCAGTATTTT	CAISESAGDADTQYF
NA	NA	TRBV5-5	TRBJ2-7	TGTGCCAGCAGCTTGAGTTCCAGGGGCTCCTACGAGCAGTACTTC	CASSLSSRGSYEQYF
NA	NA	TRBV29-1	TRBJ2-7	TGCAGCGTTGAAGGGACAGTACCCTACGAGCAGTACTTC	CSVEGTVPYEQYF
NA	TRBD2	TRBV10-3	TRBJ2-3	TGTGCCATCAGTGGGACTAGCGGGAGAGATACGCAGTATTTT	CAISGTSGRDTQYF
many	NA	TRBV4-2	TRBJ1-2	TGTGCCAGCAGCCAAGACAGGTCAGCTAACTATGGCTACACCTTC	CASSQDRSANYGYTF
once	TRBD2	TRBV11-2	TRBJ2-7	TGTGCCAGCAGCTTAGATGGGACTAGCGGGGGTAGGTCCTACGAGCAGTACTTC	CASSLDGTSGGRSYEQYF
NA	TRBD2	TRBV4-1	TRBJ2-3	TGCGCCAGCAGCCAAGGTCCCGCGGGAGAGGAAGATACGCAGTATTTT	CASSQGPAGEEDTQYF
NA	TRBD2	TRBV10-3	TRBJ2-3	TGTGCCATCAGTGTCGGGGGGGGTACAACAGATACGCAGTATTTT	CAISVGGGTTDTQYF
NA	TRBD1	TRBV6-2/TRBV6-3	TRBJ1-4	TGTGCCAGCAGCCACAATGCGGACAGGGCGTACGAAAAACTGTTTTTT	CASSHNADRAYEKLFF
NA	NA	TRBV7-9	TRBJ2-5	TGTGCCAGCAGCGTTGGGTCAGGGATTGGAGAAGAGACCCAGTACTTC	CASSVGSGIGEETQYF
NA	NA	TRBV2	TRBJ1-2	TGTGCCAGCAATGTTCTCGGGAGTGGCTACACCTTC	CASNVLGSGYTF
NA	TRBD1	TRBV4-1	TRBJ2-3	TGCGCCAGCAGCCAAGACCGGGACAGGGTCACAGATACGCAGTATTTT	CASSQDRDRVTDTQYF
NA	NA	TRBV3-1/TRBV3-2	TRBJ2-2	TGTGCCAGCAGCCTTGGGGGAGGGAACACCGGGGAGCTGTTTTTT	CASSLGGGNTGELFF
NA	NA	TRBV7-9	TRBJ2-2	TGTGCCAGCAGCCAGGGCCAGGGAAGCACCGGGGAGCTGTTTTTT	CASSQGQGSTGELFF
NA	NA	TRBV13	TRBJ1-1	TGTGCCAGCAGCTTAGCGGCCAGGGCTGGGTGGGGGCTGAACACTGAAGCTTTCTTT	CASSLAARAGWGLNTEAFF